Listed below are T cell receptor beta chains from one sample, sequenced in a study of T cell changes during pregnancy in multiple sclerosis. The data were produced by immunoSEQ multiplex PCR, yet TCRdb's version contains in-frame clones alone and is incomplete. This sample has approximately 53,000 clones; around 94% occur once, and the top ten carry approximately 0.4%. This sample comprised CD4+ T cells from peripheral blood mononuclear cells, obtained before pregnancy. The origin of the receptors is a female donor with multiple sclerosis, enrolled in a pregnancy study. CDR3s include the opening cysteine and the closing phenylalanine or tryptophan. Each record gives: V gene, J gene, CDR3 protein.

V gene: TRBV7-9; J gene: TRBJ2-1; CDR3 protein: CASSLSSGNEQFF
V gene: TRBV6-5; J gene: TRBJ1-2; CDR3 protein: CASSLGGGPGYGYTF
V gene: TRBV19; J gene: TRBJ2-7; CDR3 protein: CASSPTGGYEQYF
V gene: TRBV7-2; J gene: TRBJ2-1; CDR3 protein: CASSLVPGQYNEQFF
V gene: TRBV13; J gene: TRBJ1-1; CDR3 protein: CASSLAGGLNTEAFF
V gene: TRBV9; J gene: TRBJ2-1; CDR3 protein: CASSPLGRNNEQFF
V gene: TRBV6-1; J gene: TRBJ1-1; CDR3 protein: CASIRGQQNTEAFF
V gene: TRBV5-4; J gene: TRBJ1-1; CDR3 protein: CASSLVPGWNTEAFF
V gene: TRBV7-9; J gene: TRBJ2-3; CDR3 protein: CASSFVSSTDTQYF
V gene: TRBV29-1; J gene: TRBJ1-1; CDR3 protein: CSASTGWTEAFF
V gene: TRBV5-1; J gene: TRBJ1-4; CDR3 protein: CASSQGAANEKLFF